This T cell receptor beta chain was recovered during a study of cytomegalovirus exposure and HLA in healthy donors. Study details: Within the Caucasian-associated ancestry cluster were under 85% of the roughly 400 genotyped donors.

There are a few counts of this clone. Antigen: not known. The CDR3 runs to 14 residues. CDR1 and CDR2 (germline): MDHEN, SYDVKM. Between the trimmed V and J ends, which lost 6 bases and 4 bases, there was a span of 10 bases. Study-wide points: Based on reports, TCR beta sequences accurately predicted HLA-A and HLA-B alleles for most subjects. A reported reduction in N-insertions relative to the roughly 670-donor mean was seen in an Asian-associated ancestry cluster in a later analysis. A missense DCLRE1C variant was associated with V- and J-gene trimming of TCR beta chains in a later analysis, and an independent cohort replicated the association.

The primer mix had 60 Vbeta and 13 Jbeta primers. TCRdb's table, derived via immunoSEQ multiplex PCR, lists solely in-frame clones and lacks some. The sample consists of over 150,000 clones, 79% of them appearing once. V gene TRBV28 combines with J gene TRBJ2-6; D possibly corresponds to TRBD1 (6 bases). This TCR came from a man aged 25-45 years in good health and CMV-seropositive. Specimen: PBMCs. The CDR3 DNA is TGTGCCAGCAGAACAGGGTCGGGGGCCAACGTCCTGACTTTC. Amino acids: CASRTGSGANVLTF.